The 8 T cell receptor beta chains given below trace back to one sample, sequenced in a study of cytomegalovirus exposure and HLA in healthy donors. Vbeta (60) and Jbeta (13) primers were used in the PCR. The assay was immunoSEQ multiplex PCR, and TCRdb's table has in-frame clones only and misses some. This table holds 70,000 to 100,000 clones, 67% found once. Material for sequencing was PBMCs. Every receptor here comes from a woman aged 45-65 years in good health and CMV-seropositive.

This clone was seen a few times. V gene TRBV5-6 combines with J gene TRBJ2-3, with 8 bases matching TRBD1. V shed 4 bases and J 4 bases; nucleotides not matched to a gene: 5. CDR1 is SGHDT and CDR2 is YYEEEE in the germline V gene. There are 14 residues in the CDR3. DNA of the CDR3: TGTGCCAGCAGCCCACCGACAGGGGCAGATACGCAGTATTTT. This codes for CASSPPTGADTQYF.

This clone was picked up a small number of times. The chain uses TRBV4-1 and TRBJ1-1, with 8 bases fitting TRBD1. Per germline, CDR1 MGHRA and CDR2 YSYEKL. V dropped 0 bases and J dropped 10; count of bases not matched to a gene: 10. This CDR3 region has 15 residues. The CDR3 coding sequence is TGCGCCAGCAGCCAAGATCGAGAGACAGGGGAGGGAGCTTTCTTT. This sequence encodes CASSQDRETGEGAFF.

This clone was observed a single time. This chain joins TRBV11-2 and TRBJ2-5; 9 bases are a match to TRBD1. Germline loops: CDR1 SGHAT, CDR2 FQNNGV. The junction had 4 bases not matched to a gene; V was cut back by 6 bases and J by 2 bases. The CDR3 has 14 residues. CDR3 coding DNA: TGTGCCAGCAGGAGGACAGGGGATCAAGAGACCCAGTACTTC. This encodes CASRRTGDQETQYF.

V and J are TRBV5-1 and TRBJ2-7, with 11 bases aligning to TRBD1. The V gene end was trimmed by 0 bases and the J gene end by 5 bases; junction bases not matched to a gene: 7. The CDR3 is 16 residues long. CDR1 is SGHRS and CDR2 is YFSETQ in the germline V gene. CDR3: CASSLEGTGGRDEQYF. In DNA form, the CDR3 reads TGCGCCAGCAGCTTGGAGGGGACAGGGGGTCGGGACGAGCAGTACTTC.

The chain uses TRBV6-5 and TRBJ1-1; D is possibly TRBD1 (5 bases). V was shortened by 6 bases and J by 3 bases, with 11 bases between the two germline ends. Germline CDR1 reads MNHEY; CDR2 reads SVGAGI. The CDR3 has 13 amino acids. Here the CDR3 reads CASRRLGDTEAFF. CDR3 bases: TGTGCCAGCAGGCGATTAGGGGACACTGAAGCTTTCTTT.

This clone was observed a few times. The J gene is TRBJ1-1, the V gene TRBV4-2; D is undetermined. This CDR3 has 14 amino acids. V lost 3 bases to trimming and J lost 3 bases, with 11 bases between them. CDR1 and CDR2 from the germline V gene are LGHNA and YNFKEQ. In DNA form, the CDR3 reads TGTGCCAGCAGCCAGGACTGGTCCCACACTGAAGCTTTCTTT. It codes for CASSQDWSHTEAFF.

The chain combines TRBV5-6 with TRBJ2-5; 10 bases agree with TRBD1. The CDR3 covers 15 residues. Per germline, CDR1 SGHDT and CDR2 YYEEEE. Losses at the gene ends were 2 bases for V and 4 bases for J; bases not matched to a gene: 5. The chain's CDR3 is CASSLGQGGPETQYF. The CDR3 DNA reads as TGTGCCAGCAGCTTAGGACAGGGGGGGCCAGAGACCCAGTACTTC.

The chain's CDR3 is CASSQGWGQGGNTIYF. CDR3 nucleotide sequence: TGCGCCAGCAGCCAAGGGTGGGGGCAGGGTGGAAACACCATATATTTT. The genes are TRBV4-1 and TRBJ1-3; possibly TRBD1 for D (6 bases). Germline V gene sequence: CDR1 MGHRA, CDR2 YSYEKL. Trimming stripped 1 base from V and 3 bases from J, with 13 bases between. This CDR3 region has 16 residues.